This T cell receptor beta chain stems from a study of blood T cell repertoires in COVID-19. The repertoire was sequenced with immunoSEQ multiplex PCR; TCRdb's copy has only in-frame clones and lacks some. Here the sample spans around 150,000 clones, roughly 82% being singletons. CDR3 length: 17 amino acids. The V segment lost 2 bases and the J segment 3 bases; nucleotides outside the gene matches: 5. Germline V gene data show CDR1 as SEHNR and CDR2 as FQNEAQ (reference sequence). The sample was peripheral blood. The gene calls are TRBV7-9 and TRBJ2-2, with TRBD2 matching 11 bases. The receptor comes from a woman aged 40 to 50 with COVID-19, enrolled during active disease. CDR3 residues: CASSLPEGLADTGELFF. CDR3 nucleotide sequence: TGTGCCAGCAGCTTACCGGAGGGACTAGCGGACACCGGGGAGCTGTTTTTT.